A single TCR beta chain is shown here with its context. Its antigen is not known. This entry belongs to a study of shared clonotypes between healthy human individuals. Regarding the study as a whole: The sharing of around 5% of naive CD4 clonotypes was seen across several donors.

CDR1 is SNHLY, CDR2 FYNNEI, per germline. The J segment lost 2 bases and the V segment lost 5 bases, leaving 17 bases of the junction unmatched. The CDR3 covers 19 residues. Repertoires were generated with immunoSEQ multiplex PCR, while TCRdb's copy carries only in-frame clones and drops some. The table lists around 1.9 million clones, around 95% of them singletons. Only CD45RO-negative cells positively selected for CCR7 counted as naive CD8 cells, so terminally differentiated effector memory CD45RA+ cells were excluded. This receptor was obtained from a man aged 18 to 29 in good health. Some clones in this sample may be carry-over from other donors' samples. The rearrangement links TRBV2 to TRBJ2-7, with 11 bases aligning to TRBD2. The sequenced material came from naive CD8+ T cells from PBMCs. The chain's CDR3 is CASSPGGLAAVKITYEQYF. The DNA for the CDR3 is TGTGCCAGCAGTCCCGGGGGACTAGCGGCCGTGAAGATTACCTACGAGCAGTACTTC.